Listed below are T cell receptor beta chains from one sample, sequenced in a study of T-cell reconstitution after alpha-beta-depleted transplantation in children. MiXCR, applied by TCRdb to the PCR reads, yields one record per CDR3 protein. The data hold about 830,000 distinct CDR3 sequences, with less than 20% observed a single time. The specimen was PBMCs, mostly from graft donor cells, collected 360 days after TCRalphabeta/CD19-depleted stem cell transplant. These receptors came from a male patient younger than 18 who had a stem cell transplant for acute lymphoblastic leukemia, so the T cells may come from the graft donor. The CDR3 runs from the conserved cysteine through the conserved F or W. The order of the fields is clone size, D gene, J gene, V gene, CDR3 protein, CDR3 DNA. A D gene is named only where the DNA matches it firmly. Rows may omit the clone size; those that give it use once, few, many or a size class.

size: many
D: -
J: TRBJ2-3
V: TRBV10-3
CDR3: CAISGGPGATDTQYF
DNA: TGTGCCATCAGTGGAGGGCCGGGGGCCACAGATACGCAGTATTTT

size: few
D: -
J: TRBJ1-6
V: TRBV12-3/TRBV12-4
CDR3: CASRGQLNSPLHF
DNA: TGTGCCAGCCGAGGCCAGCTGAATTCACCCCTCCACTTT

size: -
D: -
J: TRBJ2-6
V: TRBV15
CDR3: CATSRDVKIASSGANVLTF
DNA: TGTGCCACCAGCAGAGATGTCAAAATAGCTAGCTCTGGGGCCAACGTCCTGACTTTC

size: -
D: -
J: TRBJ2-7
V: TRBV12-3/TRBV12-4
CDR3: CASSYQGWHEQYF
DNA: TGTGCCAGCAGTTACCAGGGATGGCACGAGCAGTACTTC

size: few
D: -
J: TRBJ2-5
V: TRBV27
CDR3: CASSPLERIPLETQYF
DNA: TGTGCCAGCAGTCCCCTGGAAAGGATCCCTCTTGAGACCCAGTACTTC

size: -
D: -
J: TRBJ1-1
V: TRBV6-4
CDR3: CASSDIVNTEAFF
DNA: TGTGCCAGCAGTGACATCGTGAACACTGAAGCTTTCTTT

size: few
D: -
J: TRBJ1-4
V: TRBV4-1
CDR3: CASSQDGMKLFF
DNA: TGCGCCAGCAGCCAAGATGGGATGAAACTGTTTTTT

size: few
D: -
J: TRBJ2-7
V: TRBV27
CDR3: CASSPFVDPDEQYF
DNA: TGTGCCAGCAGTCCCTTTGTGGATCCGGACGAGCAGTACTTC

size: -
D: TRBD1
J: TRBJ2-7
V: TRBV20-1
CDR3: CCARDWTTGQGIYEQYF
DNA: TGCTGTGCTAGAGACTGGACCACGGGACAGGGGATATACGAGCAGTACTTC

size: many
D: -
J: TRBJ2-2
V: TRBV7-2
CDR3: CASSLAPGGEVNTGELFF
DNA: TGTGCCAGCAGCTTAGCCCCTGGAGGGGAAGTGAACACCGGGGAGCTGTTTTTT

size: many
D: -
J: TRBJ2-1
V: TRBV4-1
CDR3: CASSQERLGSYNEQFF
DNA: TGCGCCAGCAGCCAAGAACGACTAGGATCCTACAATGAGCAGTTCTTC

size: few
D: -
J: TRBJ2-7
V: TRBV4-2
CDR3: CASSHLDRESEQYF
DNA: TGTGCCAGCAGCCATCTTGACAGAGAAAGCGAGCAGTACTTC

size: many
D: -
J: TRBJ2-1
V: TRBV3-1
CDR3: CASSPRQSYNEQFF
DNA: TGTGCCAGCAGCCCCCGTCAGAGCTACAATGAGCAGTTCTTC

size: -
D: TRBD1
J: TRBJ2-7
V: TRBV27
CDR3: CASSPRTGGYWQYF
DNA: TGTGCCAGCAGTCCTCGGACAGGGGGTTATTGGCAGTACTTC